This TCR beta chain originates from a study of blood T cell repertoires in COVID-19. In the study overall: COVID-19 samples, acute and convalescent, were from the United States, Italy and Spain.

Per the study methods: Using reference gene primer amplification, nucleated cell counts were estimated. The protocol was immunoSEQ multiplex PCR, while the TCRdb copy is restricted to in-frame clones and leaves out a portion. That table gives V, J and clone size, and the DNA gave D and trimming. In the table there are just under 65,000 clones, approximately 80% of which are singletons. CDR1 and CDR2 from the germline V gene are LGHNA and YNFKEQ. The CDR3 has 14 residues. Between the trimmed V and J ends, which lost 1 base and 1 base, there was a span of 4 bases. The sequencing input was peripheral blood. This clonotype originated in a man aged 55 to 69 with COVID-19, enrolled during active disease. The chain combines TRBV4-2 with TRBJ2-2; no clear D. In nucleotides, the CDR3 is TGTGCCAGCAGCCAAGGACAGAACACCGGGGAGCTGTTTTTT. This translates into CASSQGQNTGELFF.